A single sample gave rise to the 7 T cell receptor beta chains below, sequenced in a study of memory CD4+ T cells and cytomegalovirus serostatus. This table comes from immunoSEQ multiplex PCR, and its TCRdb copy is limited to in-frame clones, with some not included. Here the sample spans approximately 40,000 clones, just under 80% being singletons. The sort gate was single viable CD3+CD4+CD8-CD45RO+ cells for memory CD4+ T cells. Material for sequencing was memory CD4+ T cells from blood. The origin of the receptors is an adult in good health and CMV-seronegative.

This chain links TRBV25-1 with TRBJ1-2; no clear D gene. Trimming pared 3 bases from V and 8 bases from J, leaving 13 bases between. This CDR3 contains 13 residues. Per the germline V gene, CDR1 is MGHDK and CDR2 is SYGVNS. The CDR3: CASSEGWGYGYTF. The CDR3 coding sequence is TGTGCCAGCAGTGAGGGCTGGGGATACGGCTACACCTTC.

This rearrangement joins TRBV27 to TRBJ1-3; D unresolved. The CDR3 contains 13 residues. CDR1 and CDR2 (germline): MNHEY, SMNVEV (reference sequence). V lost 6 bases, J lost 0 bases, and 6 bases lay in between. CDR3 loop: CASRLISGNTIYF. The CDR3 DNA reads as TGTGCCAGCAGACTGATCTCTGGAAACACCATATATTTT.

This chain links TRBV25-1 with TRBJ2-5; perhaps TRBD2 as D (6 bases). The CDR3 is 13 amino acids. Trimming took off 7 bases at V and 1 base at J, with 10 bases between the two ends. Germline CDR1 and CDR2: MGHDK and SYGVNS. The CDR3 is CASTGDLQETQYF. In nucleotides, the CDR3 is TGTGCCAGCACGGGAGACCTCCAAGAGACCCAGTACTTC.

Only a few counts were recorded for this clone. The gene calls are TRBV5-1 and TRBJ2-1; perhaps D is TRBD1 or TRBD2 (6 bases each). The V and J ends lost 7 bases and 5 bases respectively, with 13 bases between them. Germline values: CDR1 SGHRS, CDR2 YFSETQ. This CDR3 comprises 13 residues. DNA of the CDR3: TGCGCCAGCGGGGGGCTGAGTAACAATGAGCAGTTCTTC. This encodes CASGGLSNNEQFF.

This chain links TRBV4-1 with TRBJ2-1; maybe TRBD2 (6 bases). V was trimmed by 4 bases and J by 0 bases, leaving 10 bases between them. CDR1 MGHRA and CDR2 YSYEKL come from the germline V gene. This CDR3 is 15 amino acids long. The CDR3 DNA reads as TGCGCCAGCAGCCCGGAGGGGCTCTCCTACAATGAGCAGTTCTTC. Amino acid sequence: CASSPEGLSYNEQFF.

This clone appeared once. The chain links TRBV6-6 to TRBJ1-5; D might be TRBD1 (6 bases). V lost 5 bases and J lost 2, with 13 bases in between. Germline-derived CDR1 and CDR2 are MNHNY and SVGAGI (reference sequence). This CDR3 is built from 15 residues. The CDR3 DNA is TGTGCCAGCAGTCGGCAGGGGAGGGGCAATCAGCCCCAGCATTTT. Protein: CASSRQGRGNQPQHF.

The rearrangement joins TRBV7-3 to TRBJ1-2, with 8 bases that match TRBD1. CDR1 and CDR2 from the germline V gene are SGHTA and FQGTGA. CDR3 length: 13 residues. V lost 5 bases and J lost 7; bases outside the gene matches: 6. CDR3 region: CASSIIQGVGYTF. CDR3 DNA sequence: TGTGCCAGCAGCATAATACAGGGGGTTGGCTACACCTTC.